One sample yielded the 32 T cell receptor beta chains listed below, sequenced in a study of blood T cell repertoires in COVID-19. Profiled with immunoSEQ multiplex PCR; TCRdb holds only in-frame clones, not every one. In the table there are 150,000 or so clones, around 83% of which are singletons. Specimen: peripheral blood. These receptors were collected from a man younger than 30 with acute or convalescent COVID-19.

This chain uses TRBV5-5 with TRBJ2-5, with TRBD2 matching 9 bases. The CDR3 length is 16 residues. Germline CDR1 and CDR2: SGHKS and YYEKEE (reference sequence). V trimming: 10 bases; J trimming: 1 base; junction bases outside the gene matches: 14. The CDR3, as DNA: TGTGCCGCCCCCGGGCGGGGGGGGGACCTCCAAGAGACCCAGTACTTC. Its protein product is CAAPGRGGDLQETQYF.

This clone was seen a few times. V usage is TRBV2 and J usage is TRBJ2-7, with D tentatively TRBD2 (6 bases). CDR3 length equals 11 residues. CDR1 is SNHLY and CDR2 is FYNNEI in the germline V gene. The ends were cut back, 7 bases at V and 12 bases at J, with 16 bases in the middle. In DNA form, the CDR3 reads TGTGCCAGCACGGAAGCCCCGGGAGCGTACGTC. Protein product: CASTEAPGAYV.

V usage is TRBV7-9 and J usage is TRBJ1-1, with a weak D call TRBD1 (6 bases). The CDR3 covers 12 residues. Germline V gene sequence: CDR1 SEHNR, CDR2 FQNEAQ (reference sequence). Trimming removed 5 bases from V and 6 bases from J, with 10 bases in between. The CDR3 loop reads CASSPGVPEAFF. CDR3 in DNA: TGTGCCAGCAGCCCAGGGGTACCTGAAGCTTTCTTT.

The sample holds one count of this clone. The V gene is TRBV4-1, the J gene TRBJ2-3, with TRBD1 as a possible D gene (5 bases). This CDR3 has 17 residues. The V gene lost 1 base and the J gene lost 0 bases, with 14 bases spanning the gap. The germline V gene encodes CDR1 MGHRA and CDR2 YSYEKL. In DNA, the CDR3 is TGCGCCAGCAGCCAAGTGGGCCGCGACAGAAGCACAGATACGCAGTATTTT. Its protein product is CASSQVGRDRSTDTQYF.

The chain has TRBV6-5 and TRBJ2-1; 7 bases agree with TRBD2. The germline gives CDR1 MNHEY, CDR2 SVGAGI. The CDR3 covers 16 residues. The junction had 6 bases not matched to a gene; V was cut back by 0 bases and J by 4 bases. The CDR3 here is CASSYSGGGAYNEQFF. In DNA form, the CDR3 reads TGTGCCAGCAGTTACTCTGGCGGGGGAGCTTACAATGAGCAGTTCTTC.

The chain employs TRBV24-1 and TRBJ2-5; D gene ambiguous. The CDR3 spans 13 residues. The germline gives CDR1 KGHDR, CDR2 SFDVKD. The germline V and J ends were trimmed by 0 bases and 2 bases, with 3 bases remaining between them. The CDR3 nucleotides are TGTGCCACCAGTGATTTGCTTCAAGAGACCCAGTACTTC. It specifies CATSDLLQETQYF.

CDR3 sequence: CASSLGATEDTIYF. DNA of the CDR3: TGTGCCAGCAGCTTAGGGGCGACAGAGGACACCATATATTTT. The rearrangement uses TRBV7-8 and TRBJ1-3; TRBD1 is a possible D gene (5 bases). The V gene lost 1 base and the J gene lost 8 bases, with 12 bases spanning the gap. This CDR3 spans 14 amino acids. Germline V CDR1 and CDR2: SGHVS, FQNEAQ.

This sequence joins TRBV19 and TRBJ2-2; TRBD1 is a possible D gene (6 bases). The V gene lost 6 bases and the J gene lost 1 base, with 9 bases spanning the gap. The CDR3 consists of 14 residues. Germline V gene data show CDR1 as LNHDA and CDR2 as SQIVND (reference sequence). CDR3 residues: CASRWGQNTGELFF. DNA of the CDR3: TGTGCCAGTAGATGGGGGCAGAACACCGGGGAGCTGTTTTTT. Using reference TRBV19 and TRBJ2-2 for the parts outside the CDR3, the full variable domain is DGGITQSPKYLFRKEGQNVTLSCEQNLNHDAMYWYRQDPGQGLRLIYYSQIVNDFQKGDIAEGYSVSREKKESFPLTVTSAQKNPTAFYLCASRWGQNTGELFFGEGSRLTVL.

The chain carries TRBV2 and TRBJ2-1; 10 positions match TRBD2. This CDR3 spans 13 amino acids. Looked up from germline, CDR1 is SNHLY and CDR2 is FYNNEI. J lost 4 bases, V lost 10 bases, and 4 bases had no gene match. The CDR3: CATGLAVYNEQFF. The CDR3 DNA is TGTGCCACCGGACTAGCGGTATACAATGAGCAGTTCTTC.

This chain joins TRBV7-9 and TRBJ1-5; 12 nucleotides line up with TRBD1. Germline CDR1 SEHNR, CDR2 FQNEAQ (reference sequence). This CDR3 spans 15 amino acids. The V gene end was trimmed by 3 bases and the J gene end by 3 bases; junction bases not matched to a gene: 0. The CDR3 spells CASSLGQGANQPQHF. Written as DNA, the CDR3 is TGTGCCAGCAGCTTGGGACAGGGGGCCAATCAGCCCCAGCATTTT.

The rearrangement uses TRBV29-1 and TRBJ1-2; D is possibly TRBD1 (5 bases). V lost 7 bases and J lost 3, with 15 bases in between. This CDR3 is built from 13 residues. Germline V lookup: CDR1 SQVTM, CDR2 ANQGSEA. Written as DNA, the CDR3 is TGCAGCGCGGGGGGAGGGGAATACTATGGCTACACCTTC. As protein: CSAGGGEYYGYTF.

V gene TRBV18 combines with J gene TRBJ2-5, with 9 bases matching TRBD1. The CDR3 has 16 amino acids. Germline loops: CDR1 KGHSH, CDR2 LQKENI. With V trimmed by 2 bases and J by 1 base, 5 bases remained unmatched. The CDR3 here is CASSPTGTGFQETQYF. CDR3 nucleotide sequence: TGTGCCAGCTCACCAACCGGGACAGGGTTCCAAGAGACCCAGTACTTC.

The table lists this clone with a few counts. The rearrangement links TRBV6-5 to TRBJ1-2; TRBD1 matches at 7 bases. The V and J ends lost 7 bases and 6 bases, in that order; junction bases with no gene match: 8. The CDR3 consists of 13 residues. CDR1 and CDR2 (germline): MNHEY, SVGAGI. The chain's CDR3 is CASTNRGEDGYTF. The CDR3 DNA follows: TGTGCCAGCACTAACAGGGGAGAGGATGGCTACACCTTC.

The rearrangement links TRBV6-5 to TRBJ2-5, with 7 bases aligning to TRBD1. J was trimmed by 4 bases and V by 1 base; bases with no gene match: 9. Germline CDR1 and CDR2: MNHEY and SVGAGI. The CDR3 contains 16 residues. The DNA of the CDR3 is TGTGCCAGCAGTTACTTCGGGACGAGGGGGCCAGAGACCCAGTACTTC. Translating it yields CASSYFGTRGPETQYF.

The chain recombines TRBV24-1 with TRBJ2-3, with 8 positions matching TRBD1. The CDR3 totals 15 residues. After removal of 4 bases from V and 1 base from J, the junction contained 3 bases not matched to a gene. CDR1 is KGHDR and CDR2 is SFDVKD in the germline V gene. CDR3 DNA sequence: TGTGCCACCAGTGAGAGGGGACAGGGCACAGATACGCAGTATTTT. The encoded protein is CATSERGQGTDTQYF.

This chain uses TRBV5-1 with TRBJ1-3, with 11 bases matching TRBD1. Germline V lookup: CDR1 SGHRS, CDR2 YFSETQ. J gave up 2 bases and V 0 bases, and 1 base lay outside the gene matches. The CDR3 totals 16 residues. The CDR3 loop reads CASSLVGQGAGNTIYF. In nucleotides, the CDR3 is TGCGCCAGCAGCTTGGTGGGACAGGGGGCTGGAAACACCATATATTTT.

This rearrangement joins TRBV18 to TRBJ1-3; D unclear. The germline V gene encodes CDR1 KGHSH and CDR2 LQKENI. The V and J ends lost 4 bases and 0 bases respectively, with 25 bases between them. The CDR3 runs to 20 residues. The DNA of the CDR3 is TGTGCCAGCTCACGCCAAGTGAGTCCCACCAAATTAAGCTCTGGAAACACCATATATTTT. It translates to CASSRQVSPTKLSSGNTIYF.

V and J are TRBV30 and TRBJ1-1; tentative D call: TRBD1 (5 bases). CDR1 and CDR2 from the germline V gene are GTSNPN and SVGIG (reference sequence). With 0 bases removed from V and 8 bases from J, the gap between germline ends came to 10 bases. The CDR3 is made up of 12 amino acids. The CDR3 loop reads CAWSVAGWEAFF. CDR3 sequence (DNA): TGTGCCTGGAGTGTAGCAGGGTGGGAAGCTTTCTTT.

By frequency in the sample, this clone is medium-sized. The V gene is TRBV7-2, the J gene TRBJ2-1; D remains unclear. This CDR3 is built from 11 residues. V was clipped by 4 bases and J by 6 bases, with 4 bases between them. From germline, CDR1 is SGHTA and CDR2 FQGNSA. DNA for the CDR3: TGTGCCAGCAGCTCGGGCAATGAGCAGTTCTTC. The encoded protein is CASSSGNEQFF.

The chain is built from TRBV4-1 and TRBJ2-1, with D maybe TRBD1 (6 bases). The CDR3 is 13 residues long. Germline V gives CDR1 MGHRA, CDR2 YSYEKL. V lost 0 bases and J 8 bases, leaving 8 bases between the germline ends. As DNA, the CDR3 is TGCGCCAGCAGCCAAGACAGGGGCCATGAGCAGTTCTTC. This codes for CASSQDRGHEQFF.

The DNA of the CDR3 is TGTGCCAGCAGCGCCCAGGGGGTTTCGGTAGATACGCAGTATTTT. This sequence encodes CASSAQGVSVDTQYF. The V call is TRBV7-2, the J call TRBJ2-3; 7 positions match TRBD1. CDR1 SGHTA and CDR2 FQGNSA come from the germline V gene. The CDR3 consists of 15 residues. The V gene end was trimmed by 5 bases and the J gene end by 5 bases; junction bases not matched to a gene: 10.

This chain connects TRBV15 to TRBJ2-7, with D possibly matching TRBD2 (5 bases). This CDR3 spans 13 amino acids. Trimming cost V 2 bases and J 6 bases, with 11 bases left between them. Looked up from germline, CDR1 is LNHNV and CDR2 is YYDKDF (reference sequence). CDR3 nucleotide sequence: TGTGCCACCAGCAGAACACGGGGATCCGAGCAGTACGTC. This gives the protein CATSRTRGSEQYV.

The table lists this clone with a count of one. This rearrangement joins TRBV14 to TRBJ2-7; 8 nucleotides agree with TRBD1. Unmatched junction bases numbered 1, after V lost 4 bases and J lost 2 bases. Germline assignment: CDR1 SGHDN and CDR2 FVKESK. CDR3 length: 13 amino acids. The chain's CDR3 is CASSLTGAYEQYF. The CDR3 bases are TGTGCCAGCAGCCTGACAGGGGCCTACGAGCAGTACTTC.

This chain joins TRBV29-1 and TRBJ1-2, with a tentative D call TRBD1 (5 bases). Germline lookup yields CDR1 SQVTM and CDR2 ANQGSEA. Between the trimmed V and J ends, which lost 0 bases and 7 bases, there was a span of 9 bases. There are 12 residues in the CDR3. In DNA form, the CDR3 reads TGCAGCGTTGAAGATGGGGGGTTTGGCTACACCTTC. Amino acids: CSVEDGGFGYTF. The variable domain in full, completed from reference TRBV29-1 and TRBJ1-2, reads SAVISQKPSRDICQRGTSLTIQCQVDSQVTMMFWYRQQPGQSLTLIATANQGSEATYESGFVIDKFPISRPNLTFSTLTVSNMSPEDSSIYLCSVEDGGFGYTFGSGTRLTVV.

This clone was seen more than once but under ten times. This chain links TRBV5-8 with TRBJ1-1; the D is unclear. V dropped 4 bases and J dropped 4 bases, with 17 bases sitting between them. The germline V gene encodes CDR1 SGHTS and CDR2 YDEGEE. CDR3 size: 15 residues. CDR3 in amino acids: CASSPDSFLGTEAFF. CDR3 DNA sequence: TGTGCCAGCAGCCCCGACTCGTTCCTGGGCACTGAAGCTTTCTTT.

The chain joins TRBV27 to TRBJ2-5; D gene uncertain. The length of the CDR3 is 14 residues. CDR1 is MNHEY and CDR2 is SMNVEV in the germline V gene (reference sequence). V was trimmed by 5 bases and J by 7 bases, leaving 17 bases between them. In DNA form, the CDR3 reads TGTGCCAGCAGTCCAATTACCCGGAGTCCGACCCAGTACTTC. Encoded protein: CASSPITRSPTQYF.

V gene TRBV3-1 (or the pseudogene TRBV3-2) combines with J gene TRBJ1-3; D call uncertain. Germline lookup yields CDR1 LGHDT and CDR2 YNNKEL (reference sequence). The CDR3 is made up of 14 amino acids. Trimming took 3 bases from V and 1 from J, leaving 7 bases between them. The CDR3 is CASSQTQSGNTIYF. The CDR3 DNA reads as TGTGCCAGCAGCCAGACTCAGTCTGGAAACACCATATATTTT.

The chain uses TRBV4-2 and TRBJ2-7, with 9 bases that match TRBD1. The CDR3 length is 14 residues. Per the germline V gene, CDR1 is LGHNA and CDR2 is YNFKEQ. With 0 bases clipped from V and 4 bases from J, the junction kept 1 base outside the gene matches. Here the CDR3 DNA reads TGTGCCAGCAGCCAAGAGGGGACAGGGTACGAGCAGTACTTC. Residues: CASSQEGTGYEQYF.

The chain recombines TRBV3-1 (or the pseudogene TRBV3-2) with TRBJ2-3, with D maybe TRBD2 (7 bases). V was clipped by 6 bases and J by 12 bases, with 16 bases between them. CDR1 and CDR2 from the germline V gene are LGHDT and YNNKEL (reference sequence). The CDR3 extends over 12 amino acids. CDR3 loop: CASSDNGGHQYF. CDR3 in DNA: TGTGCCAGCAGTGACAACGGGGGGCACCAGTATTTT.

This clone was observed a few times. The gene calls are TRBV7-9 and TRBJ2-7; 8 positions match TRBD1. V shed 5 bases, J shed 3 bases, and the junction held 9 bases outside the gene matches. The V gene's germline CDR1 is SEHNR and CDR2 FQNEAQ (reference sequence). The CDR3 is made up of 15 amino acids. CDR3: CASSPRTGKGYEQYF. In DNA, the CDR3 is TGTGCCAGCAGCCCGAGGACAGGGAAAGGCTACGAGCAGTACTTC.

The chain couples TRBV30 to TRBJ1-3, with D perhaps matching TRBD1 (5 bases). The ends were cut back, 8 bases at V and 0 bases at J, with 14 bases in the middle. This CDR3 is 14 amino acids long. In germline, CDR1 is GTSNPN, CDR2 SVGIG (reference sequence). Here the CDR3 DNA reads TGTGCCCTGCAGGGACTGAGCTCTGGAAACACCATATATTTT. It encodes CALQGLSSGNTIYF.

The chain joins TRBV3-1 (or the pseudogene TRBV3-2) to TRBJ1-3; no clear D. The CDR3 is 13 amino acids. Per the germline V gene, CDR1 is LGHDT and CDR2 is YNNKEL (reference sequence). The germline V and J ends were trimmed by 2 bases and 1 base, with 3 bases remaining between them. In nucleotides, the CDR3 is TGTGCCAGCAGCCAACGGTCTGGAAACACCATATATTTT. Its translation: CASSQRSGNTIYF.